Listed here is a single T cell receptor beta chain. The antigen is unknown. This sample is part of a study of early T cells in non-severe SARS-CoV-2 infection. In the study overall: The study sequenced bulk RNA from unsorted whole blood, with chains unpaired.

Germline V gene lookup returns CDR1 LGHDT and CDR2 YNNKEL (reference sequence). The CDR3 totals 11 residues. V shed 4 bases and J shed 10 bases, with 8 bases lying between them. Study-wide results and caveats: Matching against VDJdb likely underestimated virus-specific expansions, favoring anti-spike CD8.

Unique molecular identifier tags were affixed to discrete cDNA molecules. MiXCR was run by TCRdb on the 5' RACE reads, yielding one entry per CDR3 protein. This sample has roughly 53,000 distinct CDR3 sequences, with roughly 8.8% found just once. The sequenced material came from whole blood. The J gene is TRBJ2-1, the V gene TRBV3-1; D ambiguous. This receptor was taken from an adult who was a healthcare worker with PCR-confirmed SARS-CoV-2 infection or an uninfected control (not recorded which). In DNA form, the CDR3 reads TGTGCCAGCAGCCTTGCCGGGGAGCAGTTCTTC. Translating it yields CASSLAGEQFF.